These 6 T cell receptor beta chains came from one sample sequenced in a study of OX40 agonist ivuxolimab in advanced cancers. Clones were read by immunoSEQ multiplex PCR, and TCRdb kept only the in-frame ones, dropping some. In the table there are roughly 69,000 clones, 91% of which are singletons. The sequenced sample was CD4+ or CD8+ T cells sorted from blood, obtained in a trial of the OX40 agonist ivuxolimab. The source is an adult with an advanced solid tumor such as melanoma, head and neck, liver or kidney cancer.

The chain couples TRBV18 to TRBJ2-3; D is uncertain. The V gene's germline CDR1 is KGHSH and CDR2 LQKENI. This CDR3 contains 17 residues. V lost 0 bases and J lost 2, with 15 bases in between. CDR3 sequence: CASSPPEGERYTDTQYF. For the CDR3, the DNA is TGTGCCAGCTCACCACCGGAAGGTGAGAGGTACACAGATACGCAGTATTTT.

The chain couples TRBV11-1 to TRBJ1-1; 8 bases are a match to TRBD1. This CDR3 contains 16 residues. Germline-derived CDR1 and CDR2 are SGHAT and FQDESV (reference sequence). J gave up 1 base and V 1 base, and 5 bases lay outside the gene matches. For the CDR3, the DNA is TGTGCCAGCAGCTTAGATCATACAGGGGGGAACACTGAAGCTTTCTTT. Its protein product is CASSLDHTGGNTEAFF.

The V and J genes are TRBV14 and TRBJ2-3, with 9 bases matching TRBD2. V was pared by 4 bases and J by 2 bases, with 4 bases of the junction left unmatched. Per the germline V gene, CDR1 is SGHDN and CDR2 is FVKESK. CDR3 length: 15 amino acids. CDR3 loop: CASSPLAGPTDTQYF. The DNA of the CDR3 is TGTGCCAGCAGCCCACTAGCGGGTCCCACAGATACGCAGTATTTT.

J is TRBJ2-1 and V is TRBV5-6; 10 bases are shared with TRBD1. This CDR3 spans 15 amino acids. Germline CDR1 SGHDT, CDR2 YYEEEE. V was clipped by 4 bases and J by 7 bases; unmatched bases: 8. CDR3 amino acids: CASSHGTGVGNEQFF. The CDR3 coding sequence is TGTGCCAGCAGCCACGGGACAGGGGTGGGGAATGAGCAGTTCTTC.

The chain carries TRBV9 and TRBJ2-1, with 13 bases lining up with TRBD2. The CDR3 has 16 residues. Germline assignment: CDR1 SGDLS and CDR2 YYNGEE. V was clipped by 2 bases and J by 10 bases; unmatched bases: 9. CDR3 amino acids: CASSVSGTSGTREQFF. CDR3 DNA: TGTGCCAGCAGCGTGAGCGGGACTAGCGGGACTAGGGAGCAGTTCTTC.

This chain joins TRBV9 and TRBJ1-1; D is possibly TRBD1 (5 bases). Germline lookup yields CDR1 SGDLS and CDR2 YYNGEE. This CDR3 is 14 amino acids long. The V gene lost 0 bases and the J gene lost 5 bases, with 11 bases spanning the gap. The CDR3 reads CASSVGGTATEAFF. The CDR3 region has the DNA TGTGCCAGCAGCGTAGGGGGGACTGCTACTGAAGCTTTCTTT.